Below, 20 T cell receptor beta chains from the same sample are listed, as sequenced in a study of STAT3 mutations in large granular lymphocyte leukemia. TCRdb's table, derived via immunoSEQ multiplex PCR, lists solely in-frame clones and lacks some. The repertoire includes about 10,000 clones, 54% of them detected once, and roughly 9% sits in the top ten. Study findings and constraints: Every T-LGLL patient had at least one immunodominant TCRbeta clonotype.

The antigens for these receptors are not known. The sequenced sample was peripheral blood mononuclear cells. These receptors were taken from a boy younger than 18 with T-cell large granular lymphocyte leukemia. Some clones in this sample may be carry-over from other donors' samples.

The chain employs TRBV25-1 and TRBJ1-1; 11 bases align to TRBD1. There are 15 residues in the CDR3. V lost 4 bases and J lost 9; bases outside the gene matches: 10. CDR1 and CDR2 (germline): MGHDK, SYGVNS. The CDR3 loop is CASSAHGGQGEQAFF. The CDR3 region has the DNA TGTGCCAGCAGTGCCCATGGGGGACAGGGGGAACAAGCTTTCTTT.

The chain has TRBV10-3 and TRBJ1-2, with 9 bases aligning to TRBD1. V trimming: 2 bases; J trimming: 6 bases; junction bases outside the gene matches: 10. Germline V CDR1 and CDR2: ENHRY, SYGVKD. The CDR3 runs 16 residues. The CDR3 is CAISEPTTGTGNGYTF. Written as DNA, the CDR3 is TGTGCCATCAGTGAGCCGACAACCGGGACAGGGAATGGCTACACCTTC.

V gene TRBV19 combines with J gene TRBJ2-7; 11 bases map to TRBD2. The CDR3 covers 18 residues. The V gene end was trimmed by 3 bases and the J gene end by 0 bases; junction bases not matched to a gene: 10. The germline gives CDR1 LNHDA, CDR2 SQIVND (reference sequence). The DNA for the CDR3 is TGTGCCAGTAGTATCCGGACTAGCGGGCTCACCATCTCCTACGAGCAGTACTTC. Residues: CASSIRTSGLTISYEQYF.

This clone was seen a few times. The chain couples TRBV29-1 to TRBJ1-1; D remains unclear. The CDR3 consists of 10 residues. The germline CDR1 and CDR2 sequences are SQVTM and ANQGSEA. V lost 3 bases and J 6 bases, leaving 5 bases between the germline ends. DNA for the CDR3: TGCAGCGTTGATGGTCCTGAAGCTTTCTTT. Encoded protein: CSVDGPEAFF.

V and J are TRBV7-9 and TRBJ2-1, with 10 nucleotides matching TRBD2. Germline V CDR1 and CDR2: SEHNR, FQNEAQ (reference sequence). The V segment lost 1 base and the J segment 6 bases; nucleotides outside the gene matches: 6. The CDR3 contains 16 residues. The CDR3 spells CASSLGASGSINEQFF. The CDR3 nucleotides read TGTGCCAGCAGCTTAGGGGCTAGCGGGAGTATCAATGAGCAGTTCTTC. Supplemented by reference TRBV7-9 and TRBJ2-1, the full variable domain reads DTGVSQNPRHKITKRGQNVTFRCDPISEHNRLYWYRQTLGQGPEFLTYFQNEAQLEKSRLLSDRFSAERPKGSFSTLEIQRTEQGDSAMYLCASSLGASGSINEQFFGPGTRLTVL.

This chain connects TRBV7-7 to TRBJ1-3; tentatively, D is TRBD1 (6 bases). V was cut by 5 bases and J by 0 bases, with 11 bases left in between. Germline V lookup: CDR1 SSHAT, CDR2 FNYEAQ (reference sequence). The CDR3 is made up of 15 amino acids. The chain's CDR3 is CASSKDSSSGNTIYF. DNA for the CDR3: TGTGCCAGCAGCAAGGACAGCAGCTCTGGAAACACCATATATTTT.

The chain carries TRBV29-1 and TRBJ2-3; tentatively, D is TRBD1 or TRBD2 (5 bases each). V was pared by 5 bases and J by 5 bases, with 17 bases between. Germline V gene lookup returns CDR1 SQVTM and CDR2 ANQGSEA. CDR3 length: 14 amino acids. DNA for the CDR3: TGCAGCGTTCCCCGGGCAATTGGGGGAGATACGCAGTATTTT. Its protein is CSVPRAIGGDTQYF.

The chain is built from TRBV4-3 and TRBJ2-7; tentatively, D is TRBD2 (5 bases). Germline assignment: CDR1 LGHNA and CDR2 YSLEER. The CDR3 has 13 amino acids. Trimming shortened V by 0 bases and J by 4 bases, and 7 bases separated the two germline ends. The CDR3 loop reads CASSQDRGYEQYF. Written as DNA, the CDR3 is TGCGCCAGCAGCCAAGATCGAGGGTACGAGCAGTACTTC.

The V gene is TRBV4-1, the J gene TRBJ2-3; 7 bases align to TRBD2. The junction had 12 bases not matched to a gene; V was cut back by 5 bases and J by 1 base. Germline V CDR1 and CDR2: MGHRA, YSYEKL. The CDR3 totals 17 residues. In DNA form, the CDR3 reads TGCGCCAGCAGCACCTCGCCCCCCCTAGCGGGCACAGATACGCAGTATTTT. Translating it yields CASSTSPPLAGTDTQYF.

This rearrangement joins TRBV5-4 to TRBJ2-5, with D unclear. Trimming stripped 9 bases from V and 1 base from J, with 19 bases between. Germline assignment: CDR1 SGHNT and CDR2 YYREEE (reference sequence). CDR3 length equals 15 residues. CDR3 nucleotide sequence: TGTGCCACAAAGAACCCTTCATTTAGCCAAGAGACCCAGTACTTC. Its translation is CATKNPSFSQETQYF.

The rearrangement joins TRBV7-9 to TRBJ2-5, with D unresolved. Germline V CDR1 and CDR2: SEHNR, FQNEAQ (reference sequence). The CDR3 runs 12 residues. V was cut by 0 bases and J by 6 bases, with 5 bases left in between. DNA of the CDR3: TGTGCCAGCAGCTTAGCACGGAAGACCCAGTACTTC. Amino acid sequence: CASSLARKTQYF.

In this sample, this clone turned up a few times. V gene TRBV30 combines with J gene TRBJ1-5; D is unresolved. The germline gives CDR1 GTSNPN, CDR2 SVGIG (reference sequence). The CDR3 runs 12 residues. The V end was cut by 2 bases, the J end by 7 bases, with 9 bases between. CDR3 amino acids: CAWSFDDQPQHF. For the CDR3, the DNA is TGTGCCTGGAGTTTCGATGACCAGCCCCAGCATTTT. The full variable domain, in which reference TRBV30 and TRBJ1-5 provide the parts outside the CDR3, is SQTIHQWPATLVQPVGSPLSLECTVEGTSNPNLYWYRQAAGRGLQLLFYSVGIGQISSEVPQNLSASRPQDRQFILSSKKLLLSDSGFYLCAWSFDDQPQHFGDGTRLSIL.

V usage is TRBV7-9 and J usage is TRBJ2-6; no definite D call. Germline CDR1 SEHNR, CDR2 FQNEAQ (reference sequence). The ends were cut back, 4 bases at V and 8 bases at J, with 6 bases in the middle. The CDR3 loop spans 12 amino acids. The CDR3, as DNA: TGTGCCAGCAGCTCGTTCCCCAACGTCCTGACTTTC. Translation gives CASSSFPNVLTF.

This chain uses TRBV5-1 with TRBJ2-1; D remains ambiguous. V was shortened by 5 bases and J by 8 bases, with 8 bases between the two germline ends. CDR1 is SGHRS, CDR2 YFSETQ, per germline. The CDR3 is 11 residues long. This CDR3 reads CASSRDYEQFF. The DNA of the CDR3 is TGCGCCAGCAGTCGTGATTATGAGCAGTTCTTC.

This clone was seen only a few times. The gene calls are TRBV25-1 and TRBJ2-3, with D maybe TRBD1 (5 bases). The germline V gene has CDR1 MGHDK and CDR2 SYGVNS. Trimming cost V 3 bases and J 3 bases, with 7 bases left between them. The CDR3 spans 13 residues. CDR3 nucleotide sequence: TGTGCCAGCAGTGAGTCAGGGACAGATACGCAGTATTTT. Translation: CASSESGTDTQYF. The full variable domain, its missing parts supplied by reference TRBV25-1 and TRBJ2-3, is EADIYQTPRYLVIGTGKKITLECSQTMGHDKMYWYQQDPGMELHLIHYSYGVNSTEKGDLSSESTVSRIRTEHFPLTLESARPSHTSQYLCASSESGTDTQYFGPGTRLTVL.

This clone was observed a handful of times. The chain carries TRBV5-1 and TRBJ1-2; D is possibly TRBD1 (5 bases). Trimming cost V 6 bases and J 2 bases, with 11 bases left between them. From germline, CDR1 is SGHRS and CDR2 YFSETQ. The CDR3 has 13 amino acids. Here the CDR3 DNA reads TGCGCCAGCACCCCCCAGGGCAACTATGGCTACACCTTC. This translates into CASTPQGNYGYTF. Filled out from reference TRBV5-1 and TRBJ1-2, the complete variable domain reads KAGVTQTPRYLIKTRGQQVTLSCSPISGHRSVSWYQQTPGQGLQFLFEYFSETQRNKGNFPGRFSGRQFSNSRSEMNVSTLELGDSALYLCASTPQGNYGYTFGSGTRLTVV.

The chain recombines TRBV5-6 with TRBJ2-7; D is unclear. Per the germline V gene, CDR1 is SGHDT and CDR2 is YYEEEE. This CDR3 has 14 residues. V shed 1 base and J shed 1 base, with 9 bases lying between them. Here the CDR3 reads CASSLYRGSYEQYF. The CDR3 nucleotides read TGTGCCAGCAGCTTGTACCGCGGATCCTACGAGCAGTACTTC.

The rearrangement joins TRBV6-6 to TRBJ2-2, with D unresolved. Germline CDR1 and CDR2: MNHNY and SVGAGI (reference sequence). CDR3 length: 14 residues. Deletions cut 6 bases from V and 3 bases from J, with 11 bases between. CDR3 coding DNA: TGTGCCAGCAGCCCCACCGGGTACACCGGGGAGCTGTTTTTT. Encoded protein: CASSPTGYTGELFF.

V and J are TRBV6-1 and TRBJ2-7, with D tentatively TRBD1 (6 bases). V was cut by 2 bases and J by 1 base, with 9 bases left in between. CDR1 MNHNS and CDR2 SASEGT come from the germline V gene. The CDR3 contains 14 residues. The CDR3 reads CASSELQGSYEQYF. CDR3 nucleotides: TGTGCCAGCAGTGAACTACAGGGATCCTACGAGCAGTACTTC.

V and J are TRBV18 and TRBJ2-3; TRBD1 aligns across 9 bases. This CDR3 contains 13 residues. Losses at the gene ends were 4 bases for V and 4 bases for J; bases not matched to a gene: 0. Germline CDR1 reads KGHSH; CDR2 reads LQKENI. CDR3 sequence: CASSRQGADTQYF. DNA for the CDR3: TGTGCCAGCTCACGACAGGGGGCAGATACGCAGTATTTT.